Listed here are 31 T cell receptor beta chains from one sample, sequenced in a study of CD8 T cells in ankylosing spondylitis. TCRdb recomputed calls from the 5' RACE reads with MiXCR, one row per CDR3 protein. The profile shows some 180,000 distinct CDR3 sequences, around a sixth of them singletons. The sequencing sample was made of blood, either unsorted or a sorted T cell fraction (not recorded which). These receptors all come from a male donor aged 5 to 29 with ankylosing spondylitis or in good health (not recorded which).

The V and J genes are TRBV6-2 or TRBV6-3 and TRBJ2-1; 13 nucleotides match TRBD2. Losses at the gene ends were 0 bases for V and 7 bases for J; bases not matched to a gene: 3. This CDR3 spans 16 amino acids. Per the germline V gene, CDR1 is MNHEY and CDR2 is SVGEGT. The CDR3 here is CASSYSGLAGVNEQFF. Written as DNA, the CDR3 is TGTGCCAGCAGTTACTCCGGACTAGCGGGGGTAAATGAGCAGTTCTTC.

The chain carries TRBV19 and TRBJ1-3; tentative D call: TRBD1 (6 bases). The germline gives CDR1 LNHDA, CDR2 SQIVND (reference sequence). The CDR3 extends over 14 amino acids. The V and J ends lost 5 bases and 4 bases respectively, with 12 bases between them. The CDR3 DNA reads TGTGCCAGTAGTGTCCCCGGGACAGGAAACACCATATATTTT. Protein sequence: CASSVPGTGNTIYF. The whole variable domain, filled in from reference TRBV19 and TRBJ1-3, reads DGGITQSPKYLFRKEGQNVTLSCEQNLNHDAMYWYRQDPGQGLRLIYYSQIVNDFQKGDIAEGYSVSREKKESFPLTVTSAQKNPTAFYLCASSVPGTGNTIYFGEGSWLTVV.

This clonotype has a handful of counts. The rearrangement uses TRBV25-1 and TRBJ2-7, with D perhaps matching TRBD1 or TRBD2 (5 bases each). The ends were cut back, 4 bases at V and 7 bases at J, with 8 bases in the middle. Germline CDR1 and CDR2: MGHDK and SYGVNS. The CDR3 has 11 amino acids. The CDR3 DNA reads TGTGCCAGCAGTGGGGGACGGGAGCAGTACTTC. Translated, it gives CASSGGREQYF.

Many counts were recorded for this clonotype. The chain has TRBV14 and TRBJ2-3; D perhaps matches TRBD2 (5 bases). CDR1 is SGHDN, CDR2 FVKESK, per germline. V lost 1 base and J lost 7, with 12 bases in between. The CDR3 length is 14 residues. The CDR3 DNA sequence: TGTGCCAGCAGCCAAGTAGGAGGCCCCAATACGCAGTATTTT. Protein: CASSQVGGPNTQYF.

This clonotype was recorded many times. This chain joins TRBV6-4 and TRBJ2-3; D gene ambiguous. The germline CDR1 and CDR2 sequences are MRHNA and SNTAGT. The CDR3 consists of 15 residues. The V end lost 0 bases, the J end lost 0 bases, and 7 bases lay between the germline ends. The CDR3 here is CASSDSVGSTDTQYF. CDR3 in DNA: TGTGCCAGCAGTGACTCCGTGGGTAGCACAGATACGCAGTATTTT.

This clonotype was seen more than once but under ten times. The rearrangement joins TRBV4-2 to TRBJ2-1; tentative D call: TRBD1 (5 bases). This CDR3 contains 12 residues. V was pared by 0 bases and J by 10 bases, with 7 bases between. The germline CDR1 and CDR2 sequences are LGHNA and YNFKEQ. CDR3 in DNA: TGTGCCAGCAGCCAAGATGGGGCCGAGCAGTTCTTC. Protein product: CASSQDGAEQFF.

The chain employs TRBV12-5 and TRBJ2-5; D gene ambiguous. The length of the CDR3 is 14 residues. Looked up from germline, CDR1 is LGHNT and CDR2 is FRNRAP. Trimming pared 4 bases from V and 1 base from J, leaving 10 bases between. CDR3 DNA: TGTGCTAGTGGTTCACCGGGCACCCAAGAGACCCAGTACTTC. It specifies CASGSPGTQETQYF.

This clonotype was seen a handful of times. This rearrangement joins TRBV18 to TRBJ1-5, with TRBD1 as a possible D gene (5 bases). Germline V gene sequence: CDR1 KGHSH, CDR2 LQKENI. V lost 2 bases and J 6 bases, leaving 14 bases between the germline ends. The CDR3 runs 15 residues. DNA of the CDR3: TGTGCCAGCTCACCATCGCGGGGACTGTCTCAGCCCCAGCATTTT. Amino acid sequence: CASSPSRGLSQPQHF. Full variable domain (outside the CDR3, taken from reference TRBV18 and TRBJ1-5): NAGVMQNPRHLVRRRGQEARLRCSPMKGHSHVYWYRQLPEEGLKFMVYLQKENIIDESGMPKERFSAEFPKEGPSILRIQQVVRGDSAAYFCASSPSRGLSQPQHFGDGTRLSIL.

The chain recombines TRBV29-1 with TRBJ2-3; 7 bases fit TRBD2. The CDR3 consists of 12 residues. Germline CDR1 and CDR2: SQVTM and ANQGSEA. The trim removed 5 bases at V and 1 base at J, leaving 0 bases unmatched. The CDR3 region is CSVSGGTDTQYF. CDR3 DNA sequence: TGCAGCGTTAGCGGGGGCACAGATACGCAGTATTTT.

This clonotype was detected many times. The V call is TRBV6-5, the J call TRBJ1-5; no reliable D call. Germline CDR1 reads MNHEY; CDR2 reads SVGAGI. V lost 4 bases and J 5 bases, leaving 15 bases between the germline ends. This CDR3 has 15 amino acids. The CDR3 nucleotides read TGTGCCAGCAGTTCCTCTTGGGATAGGTATCAGCCCCAGCATTTT. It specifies CASSSSWDRYQPQHF.

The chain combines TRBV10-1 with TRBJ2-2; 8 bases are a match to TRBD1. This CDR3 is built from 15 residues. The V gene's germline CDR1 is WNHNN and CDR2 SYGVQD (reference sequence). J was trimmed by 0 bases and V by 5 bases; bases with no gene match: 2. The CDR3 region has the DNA TGCGCCAGCAGTCCGGGACAGGCGAACACCGGGGAGCTGTTTTTT. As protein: CASSPGQANTGELFF.

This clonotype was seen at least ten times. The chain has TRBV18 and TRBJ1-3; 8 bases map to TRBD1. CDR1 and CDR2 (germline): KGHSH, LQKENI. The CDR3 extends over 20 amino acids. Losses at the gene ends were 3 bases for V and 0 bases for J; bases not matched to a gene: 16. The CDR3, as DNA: TGTGCCAGCTCACCTTTCTTGACAGGGGAAAAGCCTAACTCTGGAAACACCATATATTTT. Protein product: CASSPFLTGEKPNSGNTIYF.

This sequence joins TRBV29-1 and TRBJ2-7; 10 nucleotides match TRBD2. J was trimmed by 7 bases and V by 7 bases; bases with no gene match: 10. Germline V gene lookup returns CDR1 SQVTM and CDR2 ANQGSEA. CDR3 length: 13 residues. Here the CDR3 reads CSASPGLAREQYF. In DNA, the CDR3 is TGCAGCGCCTCCCCGGGACTAGCGCGGGAGCAGTACTTC.

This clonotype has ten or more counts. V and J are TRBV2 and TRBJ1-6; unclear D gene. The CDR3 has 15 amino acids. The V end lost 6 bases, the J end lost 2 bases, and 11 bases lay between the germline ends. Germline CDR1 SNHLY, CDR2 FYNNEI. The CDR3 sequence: CASRGSRTYNSPLHF. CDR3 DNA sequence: TGTGCCAGCAGGGGCTCACGCACCTATAATTCACCCCTCCACTTT.

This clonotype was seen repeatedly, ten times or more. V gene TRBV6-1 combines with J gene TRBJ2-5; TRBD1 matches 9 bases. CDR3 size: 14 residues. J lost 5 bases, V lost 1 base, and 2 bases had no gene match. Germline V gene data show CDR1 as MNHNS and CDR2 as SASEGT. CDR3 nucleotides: TGTGCCAGCAGTGAAGGGACAGGGGCGGAGACCCAGTACTTC. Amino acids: CASSEGTGAETQYF.

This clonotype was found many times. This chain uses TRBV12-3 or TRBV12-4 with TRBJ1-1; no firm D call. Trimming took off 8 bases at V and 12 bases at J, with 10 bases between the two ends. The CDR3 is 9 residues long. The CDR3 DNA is TGTGCCAGCGGACGTGGGACTTTCTTT. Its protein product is CASGRGTFF.

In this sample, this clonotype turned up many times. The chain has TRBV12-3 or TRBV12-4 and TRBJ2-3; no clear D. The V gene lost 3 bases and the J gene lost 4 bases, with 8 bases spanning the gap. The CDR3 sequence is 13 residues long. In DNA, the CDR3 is TGTGCCAGCAGTTTTCTAGTCGCAGATACGCAGTATTTT. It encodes CASSFLVADTQYF.

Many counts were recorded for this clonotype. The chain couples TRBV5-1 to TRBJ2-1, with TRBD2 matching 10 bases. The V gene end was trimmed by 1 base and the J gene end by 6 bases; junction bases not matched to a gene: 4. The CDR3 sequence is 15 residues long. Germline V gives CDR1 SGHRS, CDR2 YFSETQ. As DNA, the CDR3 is TGCGCCAGCAGCTTGCCAGCGGGAGGGTTCAATGAGCAGTTCTTC. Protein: CASSLPAGGFNEQFF. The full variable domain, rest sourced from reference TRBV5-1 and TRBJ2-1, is KAGVTQTPRYLIKTRGQQVTLSCSPISGHRSVSWYQQTPGQGLQFLFEYFSETQRNKGNFPGRFSGRQFSNSRSEMNVSTLELGDSALYLCASSLPAGGFNEQFFGPGTRLTVL.

The CDR3 nucleotides read TGTGCCAGCAGCCCTCGAAGGGATACCTACGAGCAGTACGTC. Protein product: CASSPRRDTYEQYV. The chain carries TRBV12-3 or TRBV12-4 and TRBJ2-7; no definite D call. The CDR3 runs to 14 residues. Trimming stripped 6 bases from V and 2 bases from J, with 14 bases between.

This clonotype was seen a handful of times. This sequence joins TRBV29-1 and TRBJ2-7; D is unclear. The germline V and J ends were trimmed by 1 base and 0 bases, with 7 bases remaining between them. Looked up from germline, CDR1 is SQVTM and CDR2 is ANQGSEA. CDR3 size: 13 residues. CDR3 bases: TGCAGCGTTGAAGTACAGAGCTCCTACGAGCAGTACTTC. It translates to CSVEVQSSYEQYF.

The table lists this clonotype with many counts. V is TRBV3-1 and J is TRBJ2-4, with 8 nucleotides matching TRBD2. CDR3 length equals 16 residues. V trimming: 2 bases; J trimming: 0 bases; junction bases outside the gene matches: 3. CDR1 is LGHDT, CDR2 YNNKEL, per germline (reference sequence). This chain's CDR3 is CASSQLAGLAKNIQYF. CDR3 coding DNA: TGTGCCAGCAGCCAACTAGCGGGTTTAGCCAAAAACATTCAGTACTTC. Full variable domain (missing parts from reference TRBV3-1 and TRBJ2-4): DTAVSQTPKYLVTQMGNDKSIKCEQNLGHDTMYWYKQDSKKFLKIMFSYNNKELIINETVPNRFSPKSPDKAHLNLHINSLELGDSAVYFCASSQLAGLAKNIQYFGAGTRLSVL.

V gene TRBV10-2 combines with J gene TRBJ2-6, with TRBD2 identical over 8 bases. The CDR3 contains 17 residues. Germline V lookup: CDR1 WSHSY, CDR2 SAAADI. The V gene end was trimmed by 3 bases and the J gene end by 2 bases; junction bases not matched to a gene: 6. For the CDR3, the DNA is TGCGCCAGCAGTGAAGCGGGGGTGGTGGCTGGGGCCAACGTCCTGACTTTC. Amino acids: CASSEAGVVAGANVLTF.

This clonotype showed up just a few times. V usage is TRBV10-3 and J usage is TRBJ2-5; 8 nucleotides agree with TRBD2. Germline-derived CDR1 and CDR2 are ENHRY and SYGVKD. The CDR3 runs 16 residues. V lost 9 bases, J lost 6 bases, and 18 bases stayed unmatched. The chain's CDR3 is CAISLEGRRGRKTQYF. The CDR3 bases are TGTGCCATTTCCCTGGAGGGGCGCCGCGGGAGGAAGACCCAGTACTTC.

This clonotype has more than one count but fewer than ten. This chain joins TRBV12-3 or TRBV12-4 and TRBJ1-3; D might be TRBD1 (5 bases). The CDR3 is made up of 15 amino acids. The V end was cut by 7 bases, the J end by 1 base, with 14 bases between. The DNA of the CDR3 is TGTGCCAGCATGGGGCCCGGGCCTTCTGGAAACACCATATATTTT. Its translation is CASMGPGPSGNTIYF.

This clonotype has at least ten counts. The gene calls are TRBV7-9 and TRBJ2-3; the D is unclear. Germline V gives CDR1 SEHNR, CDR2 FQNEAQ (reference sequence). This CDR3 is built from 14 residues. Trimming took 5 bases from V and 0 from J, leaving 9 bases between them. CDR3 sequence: CASSTSRSTDTQYF. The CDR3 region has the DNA TGTGCCAGCAGCACATCCAGGAGCACAGATACGCAGTATTTT.

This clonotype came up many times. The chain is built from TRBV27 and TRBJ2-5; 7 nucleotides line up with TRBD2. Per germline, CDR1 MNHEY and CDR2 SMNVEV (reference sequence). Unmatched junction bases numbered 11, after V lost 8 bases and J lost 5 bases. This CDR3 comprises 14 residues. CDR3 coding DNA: TGTGCCAGCTCAAGGGCGGGGGAGCGGGAGACCCAGTACTTC. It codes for CASSRAGERETQYF.

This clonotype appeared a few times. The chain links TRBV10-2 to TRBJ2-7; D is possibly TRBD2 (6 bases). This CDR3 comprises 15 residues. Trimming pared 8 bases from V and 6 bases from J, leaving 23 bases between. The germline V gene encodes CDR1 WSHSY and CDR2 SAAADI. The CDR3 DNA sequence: TGCGCCAGCTCCTTGATCGGGACTCGGGGGACCGAGCAGTACGTC. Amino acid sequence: CASSLIGTRGTEQYV.

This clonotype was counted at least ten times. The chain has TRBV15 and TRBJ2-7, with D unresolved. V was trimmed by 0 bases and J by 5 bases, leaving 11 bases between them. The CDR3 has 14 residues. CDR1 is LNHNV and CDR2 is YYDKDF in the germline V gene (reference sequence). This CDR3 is CATSRDRKGHEQYF. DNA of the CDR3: TGTGCCACCAGCAGAGATCGTAAGGGCCACGAGCAGTACTTC.

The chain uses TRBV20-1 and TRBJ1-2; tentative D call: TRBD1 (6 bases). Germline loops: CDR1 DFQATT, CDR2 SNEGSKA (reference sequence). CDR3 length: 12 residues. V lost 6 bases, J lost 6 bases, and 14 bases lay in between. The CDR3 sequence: CSAVDRSDGYTF. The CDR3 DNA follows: TGCAGTGCCGTGGACAGATCCGATGGCTACACCTTC.

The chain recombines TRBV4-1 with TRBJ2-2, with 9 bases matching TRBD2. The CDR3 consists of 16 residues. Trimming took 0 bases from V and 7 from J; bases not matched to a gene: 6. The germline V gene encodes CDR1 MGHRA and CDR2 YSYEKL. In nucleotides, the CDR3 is TGCGCCAGCAGCCAAGAAGGTCGAGCGGGAGGCGGGGAGCTGTTTTTT. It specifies CASSQEGRAGGGELFF.

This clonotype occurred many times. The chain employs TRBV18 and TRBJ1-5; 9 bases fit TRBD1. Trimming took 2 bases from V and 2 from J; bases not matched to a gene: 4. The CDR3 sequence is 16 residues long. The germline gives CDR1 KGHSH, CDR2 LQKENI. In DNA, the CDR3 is TGTGCCAGCTCACCAAAGGACAGGGGAGGCAATCAGCCCCAGCATTTT. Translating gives CASSPKDRGGNQPQHF.